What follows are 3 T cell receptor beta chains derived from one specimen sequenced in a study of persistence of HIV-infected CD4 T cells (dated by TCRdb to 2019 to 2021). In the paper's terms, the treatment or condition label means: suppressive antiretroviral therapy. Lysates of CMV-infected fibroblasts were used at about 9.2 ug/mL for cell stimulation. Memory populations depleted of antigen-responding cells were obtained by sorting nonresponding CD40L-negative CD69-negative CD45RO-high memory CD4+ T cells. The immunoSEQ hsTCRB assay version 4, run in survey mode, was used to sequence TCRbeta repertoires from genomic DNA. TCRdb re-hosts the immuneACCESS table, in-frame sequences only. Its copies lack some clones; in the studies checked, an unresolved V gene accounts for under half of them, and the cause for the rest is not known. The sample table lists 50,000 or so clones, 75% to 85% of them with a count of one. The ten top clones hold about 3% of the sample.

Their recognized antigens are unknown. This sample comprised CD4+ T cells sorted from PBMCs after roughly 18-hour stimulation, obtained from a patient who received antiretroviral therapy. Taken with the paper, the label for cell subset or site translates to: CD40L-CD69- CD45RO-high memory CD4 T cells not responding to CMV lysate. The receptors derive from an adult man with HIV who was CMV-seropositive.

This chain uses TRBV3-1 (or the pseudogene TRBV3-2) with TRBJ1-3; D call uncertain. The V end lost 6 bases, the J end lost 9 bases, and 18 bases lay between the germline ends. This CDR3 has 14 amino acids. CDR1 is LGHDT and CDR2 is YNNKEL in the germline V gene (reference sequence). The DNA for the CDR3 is TGTGCCAGCAGGCACTCTCAATTTTGGAGCACCATATATTTT. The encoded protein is CASRHSQFWSTIYF.

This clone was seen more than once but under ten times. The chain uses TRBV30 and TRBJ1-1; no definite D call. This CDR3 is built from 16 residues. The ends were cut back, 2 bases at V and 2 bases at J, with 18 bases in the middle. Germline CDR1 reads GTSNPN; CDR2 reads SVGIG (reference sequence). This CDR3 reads CAWSLTESSTNTEAFF. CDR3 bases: TGTGCCTGGAGTCTTACGGAGTCGTCCACTAACACTGAAGCTTTCTTT.

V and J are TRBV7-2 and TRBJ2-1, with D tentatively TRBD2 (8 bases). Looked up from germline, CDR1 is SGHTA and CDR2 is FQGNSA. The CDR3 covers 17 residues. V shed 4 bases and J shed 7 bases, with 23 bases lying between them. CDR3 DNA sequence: TGTGCCAGCAGCTCGATATTTAGCGGGACAGCTGGGAATGAGCAGTTCTTC. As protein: CASSSIFSGTAGNEQFF.